This T cell receptor beta chain came from a study of read filtering for tumor transcriptome and immune sequencing. About the research overall: Patients were approximately 17 male and approximately 14 female, mean age 65.9 years, range about 47 to 85. Whole-transcriptome libraries were prepared after DNase treatment.

From around 0.4 ug of RNA, a library with molecular barcoded alpha/delta and beta/gamma adaptors was made. MiXCR was run by TCRdb on the reads, yielding one entry per CDR3 protein. The data show 130,000 or so distinct CDR3 sequences, 13% seen once. The germline CDR1 and CDR2 sequences are SEHNR and FQNEAQ (reference sequence). V shed 5 bases and J 0 bases; nucleotides not matched to a gene: 5. The CDR3 is 15 residues long. Ten or more counts support this clonotype. The chain links TRBV7-9 to TRBJ2-5; 8 bases are shared with TRBD2. The sequence was obtained from a donor at least 40 years old with multiple myeloma. Source material: a population of CD138-negative cells sorted from bone marrow. DNA of the CDR3: TGTGCCAGCAGCCCACGACTAGCGAACCAAGAGACCCAGTACTTC. This encodes CASSPRLANQETQYF.